This entry describes one TCR beta chain. Its cognate antigen has yet to be identified. Base qualities are not provided; no much larger clone lies one nucleotide away. TCR CDR3 regions were amplified from genomic DNA by multiplex PCR using the deep immunoSEQ assay. Extracted genomic DNA from each cell subset was distributed evenly across all wells of several immunoSEQ 96-well plates, and each plate was treated as a replicate. For sorted subsets, about 200 ng genomic DNA, equal to tens of thousands of T cell genomes, was loaded into each replicate PCR. Purified libraries were measured with a Qubit 3.0 fluorometer, size-checked on a Bioanalyzer 2100, and measured again with the KAPA Library Quantification kit. Every immunoSEQ 96-well plate was sequenced on a separate single-read 150-cycle Illumina NextSeq 550 flow cell. Turning to the authors' computational methods: Because the immunoSEQ output included only junctional sequences and no quality scores, the filtering could not be the same as the filtering used for full-length reads. Sequences were annotated with PyIR, a Python wrapper for IgBLAST v1.9, and V/J genes and CDR3 were assigned using IMGT germline references. Any read was removed if the V/J assignment was weak (E-value above 1e-6), the CDR3 was missing, or the read contained stop codons, out-of-frame junctions, or ambiguous translated residues. V3J clonotypes were defined by identical inferred V gene, J gene, and CDR3 amino acid sequence. To compute the percentage overlap between repertoires, the number of shared unique clonotypes was divided by the size of the smaller repertoire. RTK rarefaction, the Chao1 estimator, and Recon v2.1 estimates of unobserved clonotypes were used to assess repertoire richness. For all TCRbeta clonotypes obtained by the gDNA method from a few donors, generation probabilities were computed with OLGA. The source is immuneACCESS, and TCRdb retained only in-frame sequences with V and J called. Part of the clones is not carried over; for the studies checked, unresolved V genes explain less than half of this, and the remainder is unexplained. The V and J calls and the clone size are those of that table, but D and trimming were determined from the DNA. Recorded for this sample are around 2,000,000 clones; less than 95% of them occurred a single time. Clones ranked in the top ten supply approximately 1.2% of the sample.

The data originate from a study of shared clonotypes between healthy human individuals (dated by TCRdb to 2020 to 2022). Context from the whole study: A couple of women and a few men aged 18 to 49 years were included in the cohort. Different laboratories and diverse techniques were used to prepare libraries and sequence TCR repertoires, to increase sequencing depth and limit assay-specific biases. For each donor, CD4 naive and CD4 memory were each run on three plates, CD8 naive on two plates, and CD8 memory on one plate. Each donor's leukapheresis produced roughly between roughly 0.9 and 9 billion PBMCs. To estimate repertoire size and how much clonotypes are shared between individuals, the study performed deep sequencing of blood TCR repertoires from a few healthy adults.

For the CD8 naive samples, CD45RO-negative cells were positively selected for CCR7, yielding a CD45RA+CCR7+ population from which TemRA cells were excluded. Donors were healthy HIV-negative adults with no recently reported acute infections or vaccinations. Every donor was a Caucasian adult living in Nashville, Tennessee, USA. After blood collection by leukapheresis, PBMCs were isolated using Ficoll-Histopaque density gradient centrifugation and then cryopreserved in the vapor phase of liquid nitrogen. Purity and quantity of every magnetically sorted T cell population were checked by analytical flow cytometry. Genomic DNA was isolated from each sorted fraction and quantified by UV absorbance on a Nanodrop 2000c. Broad study findings and their caveats: Rarefaction of sorted-subset datasets indicated incomplete sequencing despite the large sequencing depth. Only blood was sampled, and tissue TCR repertoires likely differ from those in blood. Naive subsets generally had larger estimated clonotype richness than memory subsets did. The small number of donors limited the genetic and exposure-history diversity represented. Sharing across several donors was observed for 4.5% to 6.5% of naive CD4, over 3% of naive CD8, about 2.3% of memory CD4, and roughly 0.4% of memory CD8 clonotypes. Pairwise subsampling led to the expectation that sequencing depth would affect the degree of clonotype sharing among donors. Clonotypes shared by all four sorted-subset donors showed higher generation probabilities than non-shared clonotypes.

Taken from the germline V gene (reference sequence), the CDR1 and CDR2 loops are SEHNR and FQNEAQ. The CDR3 runs 15 residues from the cysteine to the phenylalanine. The retained sequence is limited to the CDR3, 45 bases, with the frame set at the first base. Unmatched junction bases come to 7, with V trimmed by 4 bases and J by 6 bases. Sequencing was performed on naive CD8+ T cells sorted from blood. The cell subset or site label corresponds to: CD45RA+CCR7+. This TCR derives from a man between 18 and 35 years old in good health. Recombination connected TRBV7-9 to TRBJ1-4; a stretch of 8 junction bases matches TRBD1. The DNA sequence follows: TGTGCCAGCAGCTCCCCCGAGACAGGGGATGAAAAACTGTTTTTT. The encoded protein is CASSSPETGDEKLFF.